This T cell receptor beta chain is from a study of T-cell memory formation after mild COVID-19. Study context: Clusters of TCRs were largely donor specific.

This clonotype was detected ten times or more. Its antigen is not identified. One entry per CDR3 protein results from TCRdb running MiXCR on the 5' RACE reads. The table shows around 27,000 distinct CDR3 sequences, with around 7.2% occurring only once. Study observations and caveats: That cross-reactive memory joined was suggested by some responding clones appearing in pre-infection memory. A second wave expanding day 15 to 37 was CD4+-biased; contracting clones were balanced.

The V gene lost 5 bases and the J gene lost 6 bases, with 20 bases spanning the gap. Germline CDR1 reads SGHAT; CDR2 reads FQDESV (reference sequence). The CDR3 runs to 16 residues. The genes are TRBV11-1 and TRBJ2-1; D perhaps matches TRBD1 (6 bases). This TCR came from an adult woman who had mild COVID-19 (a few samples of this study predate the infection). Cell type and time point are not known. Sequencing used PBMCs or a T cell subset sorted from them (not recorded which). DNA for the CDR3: TGTGCCAGCAGCCGATCCTACAGGGTCCACCTCAATGAGCAGTTCTTC. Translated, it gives CASSRSYRVHLNEQFF.